This TCR beta chain was captured in a study of early T cells in non-severe SARS-CoV-2 infection. Background on the study: Bulk RNA taken from unsorted whole blood was sequenced, leaving chains unpaired.

In regard to this clonotype: What it recognizes is unknown.

A single record per CDR3 protein comes from TCRdb applying MiXCR to the 5' RACE reads. Seen here are tens of thousands of distinct CDR3 sequences, less than 9.5% observed once, and the top ten hold 4.2%. This CDR3 has 17 residues. Germline values: CDR1 MNHEY, CDR2 SVGAGI. V was clipped by 11 bases and J by 1 base; unmatched bases: 14. Study outcomes and limitations: A preference for anti-spike CD8 responses marked VDJdb matching, which missed private and CD4 specificities.

The chain recombines TRBV6-5 with TRBJ2-6; 7 positions match TRBD1. The source material was whole blood. This TCR came from an adult who was a healthcare worker with PCR-confirmed SARS-CoV-2 infection or an uninfected control (not recorded which). The CDR3 loop is CAAARRQGISGANVLTF. CDR3 DNA sequence: TGTGCCGCAGCTCGGAGACAGGGAATATCTGGGGCCAACGTCCTGACTTTC.